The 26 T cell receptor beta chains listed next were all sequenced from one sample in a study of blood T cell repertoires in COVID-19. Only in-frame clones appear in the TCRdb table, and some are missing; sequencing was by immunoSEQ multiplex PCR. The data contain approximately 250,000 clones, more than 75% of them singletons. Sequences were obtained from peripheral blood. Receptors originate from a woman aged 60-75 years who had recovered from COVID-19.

The CDR3 DNA sequence: TGTGCCAGCAGCCAAGAAGGGAGCGCGCGGGGGGCCTACACCGGGGAGCTGTTTTTT. As protein: CASSQEGSARGAYTGELFF. The chain carries TRBV3-1 (or the pseudogene TRBV3-2) and TRBJ2-2; 8 nucleotides agree with TRBD2. The J segment lost 3 bases and the V segment lost 0 bases, leaving 12 bases of the junction unmatched. This CDR3 is 19 amino acids long. Germline V gene lookup returns CDR1 LGHDT and CDR2 YNNKEL (reference sequence).

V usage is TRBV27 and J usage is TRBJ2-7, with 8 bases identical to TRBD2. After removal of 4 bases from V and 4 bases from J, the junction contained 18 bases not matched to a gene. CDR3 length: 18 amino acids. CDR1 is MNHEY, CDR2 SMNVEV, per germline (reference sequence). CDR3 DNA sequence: TGTGCCAGCAGTTCCCCGGCTCGGGGCGGGGGGCTCATTTACGAGCAGTACTTC. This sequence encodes CASSSPARGGGLIYEQYF.

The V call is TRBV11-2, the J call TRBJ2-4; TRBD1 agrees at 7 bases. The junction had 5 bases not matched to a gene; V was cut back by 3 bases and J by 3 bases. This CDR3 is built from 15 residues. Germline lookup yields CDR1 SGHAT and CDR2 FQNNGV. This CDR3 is CASSFHRDSKNIQYF. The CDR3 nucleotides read TGTGCCAGCAGCTTCCACCGGGACAGCAAAAACATTCAGTACTTC.

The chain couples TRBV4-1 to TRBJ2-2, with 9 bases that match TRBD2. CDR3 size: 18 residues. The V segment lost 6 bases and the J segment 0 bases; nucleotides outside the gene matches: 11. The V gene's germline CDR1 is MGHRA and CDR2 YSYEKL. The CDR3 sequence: CASRDSGGSTANTGELFF. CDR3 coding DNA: TGCGCCAGCAGGGATAGCGGGGGTAGCACCGCGAACACCGGGGAGCTGTTTTTT.

CDR3 sequence (DNA): TGTGCCAGTAGAAACCGGGACAGCAACTATGGCTACACCTTC. This codes for CASRNRDSNYGYTF. The J gene is TRBJ1-2, the V gene TRBV19; 7 nucleotides align to TRBD1. The germline gives CDR1 LNHDA, CDR2 SQIVND (reference sequence). J lost 2 bases, V lost 6 bases, and 6 bases had no gene match. The CDR3 extends over 14 amino acids.

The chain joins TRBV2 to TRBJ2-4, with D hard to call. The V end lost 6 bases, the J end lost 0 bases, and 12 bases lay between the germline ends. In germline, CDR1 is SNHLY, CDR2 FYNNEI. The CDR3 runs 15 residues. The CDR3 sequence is CASRARALAKNIQYF. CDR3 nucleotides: TGTGCCAGCAGAGCCCGAGCTTTAGCCAAAAACATTCAGTACTTC.

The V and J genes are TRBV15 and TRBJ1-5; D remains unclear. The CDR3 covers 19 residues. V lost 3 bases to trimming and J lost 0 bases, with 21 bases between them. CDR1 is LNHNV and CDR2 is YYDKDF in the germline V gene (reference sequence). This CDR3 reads CATSSFGQVTSHSNQPQHF. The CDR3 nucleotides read TGTGCCACCAGCAGTTTCGGGCAGGTTACTAGCCATAGCAATCAGCCCCAGCATTTT.

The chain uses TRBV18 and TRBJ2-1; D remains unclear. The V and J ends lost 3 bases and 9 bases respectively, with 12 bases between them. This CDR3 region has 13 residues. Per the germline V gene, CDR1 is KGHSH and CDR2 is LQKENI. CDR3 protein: CASSPSTLSEQFF. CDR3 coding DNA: TGTGCCAGCTCACCCTCGACTTTGAGTGAGCAGTTCTTC.

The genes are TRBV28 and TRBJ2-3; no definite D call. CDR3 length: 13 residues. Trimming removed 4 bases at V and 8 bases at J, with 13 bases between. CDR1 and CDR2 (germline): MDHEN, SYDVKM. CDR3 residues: CASSSPGEITQYF. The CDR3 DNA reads TGTGCCAGCAGTTCCCCCGGAGAAATTACGCAGTATTTT.

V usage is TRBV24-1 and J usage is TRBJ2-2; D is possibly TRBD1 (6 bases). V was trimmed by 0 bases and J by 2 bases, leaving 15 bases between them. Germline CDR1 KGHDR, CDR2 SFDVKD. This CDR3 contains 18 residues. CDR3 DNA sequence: TGTGCCACCAGTGATTTGAGGACAAGGGGGTTAAACACCGGGGAGCTGTTTTTT. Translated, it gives CATSDLRTRGLNTGELFF.

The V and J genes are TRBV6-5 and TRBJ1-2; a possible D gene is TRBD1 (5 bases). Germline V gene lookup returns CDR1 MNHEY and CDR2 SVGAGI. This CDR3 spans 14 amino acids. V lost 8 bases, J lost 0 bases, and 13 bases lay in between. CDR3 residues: CASVVDRSNYGYTF. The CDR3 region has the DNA TGTGCCAGCGTAGTAGACAGATCTAACTATGGCTACACCTTC.

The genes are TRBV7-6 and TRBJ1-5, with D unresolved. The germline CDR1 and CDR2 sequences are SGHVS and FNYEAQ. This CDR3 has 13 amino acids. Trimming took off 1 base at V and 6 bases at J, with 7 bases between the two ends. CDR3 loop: CASSLVEFQPQHF. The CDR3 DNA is TGTGCCAGCAGCTTAGTGGAGTTTCAGCCCCAGCATTTT.

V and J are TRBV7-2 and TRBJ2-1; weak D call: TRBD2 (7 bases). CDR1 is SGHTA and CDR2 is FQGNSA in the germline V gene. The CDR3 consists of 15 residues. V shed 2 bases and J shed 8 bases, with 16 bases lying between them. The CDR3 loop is CASSLSRGGSDEQFF. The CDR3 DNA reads TGTGCCAGCAGCTTATCGAGGGGGGGCTCCGATGAGCAGTTCTTC.

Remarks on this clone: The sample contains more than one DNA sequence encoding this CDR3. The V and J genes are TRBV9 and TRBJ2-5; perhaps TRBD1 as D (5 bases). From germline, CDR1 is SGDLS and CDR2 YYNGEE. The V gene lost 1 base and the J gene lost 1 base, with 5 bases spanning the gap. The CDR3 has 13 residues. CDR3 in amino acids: CASSVQGQETQYF. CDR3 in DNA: TGTGCCAGCAGCGTACAGGGCCAAGAGACCCAGTACTTC. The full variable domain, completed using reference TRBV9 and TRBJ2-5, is DSGVTQTPKHLITATGQRVTLRCSPRSGDLSVYWYQQSLDQGLQFLIQYYNGEERAKGNILERFSAQQFPDLHSELNLSSLELGDSALYFCASSVQGQETQYFGPGTRLLVL.

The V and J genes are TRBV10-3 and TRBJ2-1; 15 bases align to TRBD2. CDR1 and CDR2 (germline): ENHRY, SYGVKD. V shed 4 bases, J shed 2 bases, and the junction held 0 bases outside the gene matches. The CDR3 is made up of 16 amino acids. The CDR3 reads CAISGTSGGAYNEQFF. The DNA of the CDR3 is TGTGCCATCAGTGGGACTAGCGGGGGGGCCTACAATGAGCAGTTCTTC.

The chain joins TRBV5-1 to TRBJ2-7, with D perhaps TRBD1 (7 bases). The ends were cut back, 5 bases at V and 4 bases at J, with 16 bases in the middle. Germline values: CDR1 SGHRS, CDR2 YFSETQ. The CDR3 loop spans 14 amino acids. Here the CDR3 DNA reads TGCGCCAGCAGTGTCGGAGGGGGCGAATACGAGCAGTACTTC. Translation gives CASSVGGGEYEQYF.

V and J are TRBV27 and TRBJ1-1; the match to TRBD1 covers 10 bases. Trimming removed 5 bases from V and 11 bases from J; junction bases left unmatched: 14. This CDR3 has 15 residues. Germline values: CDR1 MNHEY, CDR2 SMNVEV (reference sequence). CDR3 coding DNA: TGTGCCAGCAGTCCACAAGGGACAGGGGAAACTTCGGCTTTCTTT. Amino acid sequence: CASSPQGTGETSAFF.

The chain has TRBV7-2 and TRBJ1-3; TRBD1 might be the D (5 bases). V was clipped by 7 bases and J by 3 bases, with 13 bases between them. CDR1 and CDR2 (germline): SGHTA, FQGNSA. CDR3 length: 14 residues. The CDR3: CASTELRVGNTIYF. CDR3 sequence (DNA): TGTGCCAGCACCGAACTCAGGGTTGGAAACACCATATATTTT.

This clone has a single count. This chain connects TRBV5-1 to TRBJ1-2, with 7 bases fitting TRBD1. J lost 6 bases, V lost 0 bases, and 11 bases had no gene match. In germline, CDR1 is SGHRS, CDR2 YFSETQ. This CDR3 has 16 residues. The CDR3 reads CASSLARPDRAHGYTF. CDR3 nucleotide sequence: TGCGCCAGCAGCTTGGCAAGACCCGACAGGGCCCATGGCTACACCTTC.

In DNA, the CDR3 is TGTGCCAGCAGCGAAGGAGCCCCCGGCAGCGGGGGTGGTACGCAGTATTTT. This codes for CASSEGAPGSGGGTQYF. The V and J genes are TRBV9 and TRBJ2-3; 8 bases line up with TRBD2. This CDR3 has 17 residues. The germline CDR1 and CDR2 sequences are SGDLS and YYNGEE. Trimming at V came to 3 bases and at J to 8 bases, leaving 17 bases not matched to a gene.

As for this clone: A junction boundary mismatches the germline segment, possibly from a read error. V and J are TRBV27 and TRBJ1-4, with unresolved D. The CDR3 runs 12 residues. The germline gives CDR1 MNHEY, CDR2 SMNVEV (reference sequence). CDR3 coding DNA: TGTGCCAGCAGTTCAACAAATGAAAAACTGTTTTTT. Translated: CASSSTNEKLFF.

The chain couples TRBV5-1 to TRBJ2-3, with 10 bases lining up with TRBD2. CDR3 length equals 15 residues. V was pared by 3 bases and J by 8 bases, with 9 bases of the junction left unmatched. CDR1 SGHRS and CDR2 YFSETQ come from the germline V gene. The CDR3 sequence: CASSSSGGAEGTQYF. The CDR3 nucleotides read TGCGCCAGCAGCTCCAGCGGGGGGGCCGAAGGTACGCAGTATTTT.

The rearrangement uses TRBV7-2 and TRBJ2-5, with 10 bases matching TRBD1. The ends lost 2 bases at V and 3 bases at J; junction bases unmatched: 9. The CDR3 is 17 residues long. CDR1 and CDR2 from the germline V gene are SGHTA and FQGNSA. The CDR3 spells CASSLMGTGTGEETQYF. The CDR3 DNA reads TGTGCCAGCAGCTTAATGGGGACCGGGACAGGGGAAGAGACCCAGTACTTC.

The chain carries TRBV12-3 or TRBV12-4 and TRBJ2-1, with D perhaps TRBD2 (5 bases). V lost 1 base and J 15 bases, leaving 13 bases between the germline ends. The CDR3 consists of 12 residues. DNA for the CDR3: TGTGCCAGCAGTTTAGAGAGGGATGGGTCGTTCTTC. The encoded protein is CASSLERDGSFF.

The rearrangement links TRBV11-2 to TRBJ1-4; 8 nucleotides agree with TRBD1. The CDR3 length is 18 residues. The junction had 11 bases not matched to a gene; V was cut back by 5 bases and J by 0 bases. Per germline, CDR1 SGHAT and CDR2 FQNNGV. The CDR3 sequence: CASSPRGGTGSTNEKLFF. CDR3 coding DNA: TGTGCCAGCAGCCCTAGAGGCGGGACAGGATCAACTAATGAAAAACTGTTTTTT.

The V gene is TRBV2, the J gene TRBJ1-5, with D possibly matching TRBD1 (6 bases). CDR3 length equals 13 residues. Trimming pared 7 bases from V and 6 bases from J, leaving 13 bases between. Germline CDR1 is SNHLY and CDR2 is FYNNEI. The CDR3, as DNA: TGTGCCAGCATCGGGGGGCAGAGTCAGCCCCAGCATTTT. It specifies CASIGGQSQPQHF.